The source of this T cell receptor (beta chain) is a study of CD4 T cells in relation to SARS-CoV-2 and coronaviruses. Uncultured naive and memory CD4+ T cells supplied DNA for deep TCR-beta sequencing. Measured with immunoSEQ multiplex PCR; TCRdb has only the in-frame clones, and not every one. The table includes just under 65,000 clones, approximately 94% detected once. Overall study results and limits: No crossreactivity against non-spike viral proteins was tested here. Roughly 69% of donors had memory CD4+ clonotypes crossrecognizing SARS-CoV-2 and common cold coronavirus spike.

Unexposed donor CD4+ T cells date from about 2011-2019, before the COVID-19 pandemic. Worth noting for this clone: What it binds is unknown.

Germline assignment: CDR1 SNHLY and CDR2 FYNNEI. V shed 2 bases and J shed 4 bases, with 8 bases lying between them. The CDR3 has 13 amino acids. Specimen: naive CD4+ T cells from PBMCs. The subset was: naive CD4+ T cells isolated by negative enrichment. V usage is TRBV2 and J usage is TRBJ1-1; D perhaps matches TRBD1 (5 bases). The receptor was derived from a human donor in good health. For the CDR3, the DNA is TGTGCCAGCAGTGAAAGACAGATCACTGAAGCTTTCTTT. As protein: CASSERQITEAFF.